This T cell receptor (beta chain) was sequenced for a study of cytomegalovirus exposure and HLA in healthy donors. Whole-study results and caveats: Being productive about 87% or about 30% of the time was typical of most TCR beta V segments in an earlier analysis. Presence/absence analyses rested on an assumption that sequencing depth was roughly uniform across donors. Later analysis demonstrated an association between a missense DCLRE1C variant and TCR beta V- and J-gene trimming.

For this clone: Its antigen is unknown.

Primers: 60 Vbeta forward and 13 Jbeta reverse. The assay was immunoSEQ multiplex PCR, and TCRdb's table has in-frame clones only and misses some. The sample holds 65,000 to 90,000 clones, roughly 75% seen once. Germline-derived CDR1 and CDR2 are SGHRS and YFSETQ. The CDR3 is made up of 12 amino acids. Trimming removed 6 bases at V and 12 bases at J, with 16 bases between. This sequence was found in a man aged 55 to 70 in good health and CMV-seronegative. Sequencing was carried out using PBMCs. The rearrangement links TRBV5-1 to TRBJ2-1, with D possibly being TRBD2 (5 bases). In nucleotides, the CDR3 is TGCGCCAGCAAGGAGGAGGAACGCGGGCAGTTCTTC. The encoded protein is CASKEEERGQFF. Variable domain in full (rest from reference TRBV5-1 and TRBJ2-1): KAGVTQTPRYLIKTRGQQVTLSCSPISGHRSVSWYQQTPGQGLQFLFEYFSETQRNKGNFPGRFSGRQFSNSRSEMNVSTLELGDSALYLCASKEEERGQFFGPGTRLTVL.